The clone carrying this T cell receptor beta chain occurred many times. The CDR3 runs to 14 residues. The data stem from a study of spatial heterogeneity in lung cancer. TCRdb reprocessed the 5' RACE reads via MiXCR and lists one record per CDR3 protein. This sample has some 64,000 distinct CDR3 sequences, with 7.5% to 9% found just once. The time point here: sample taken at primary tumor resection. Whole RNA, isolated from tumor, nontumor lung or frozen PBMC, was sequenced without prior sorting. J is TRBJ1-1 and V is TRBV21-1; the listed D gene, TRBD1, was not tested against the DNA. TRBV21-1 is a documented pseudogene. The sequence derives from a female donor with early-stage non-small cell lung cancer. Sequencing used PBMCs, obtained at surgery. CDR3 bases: TGTGCCAGCATCTTAATGGGGCGGAGGACTGAAGCTTTCTTT. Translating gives CASILMGRRTEAFF.